The text below deals with one TCR beta chain. The data derive from a study of T-cell memory formation after mild COVID-19. Study-level information: TCR clusters largely stayed donor specific.

The germline V gene encodes CDR1 DFQATT and CDR2 SNEGSKA (reference sequence). CDR3 length: 14 residues. TCRdb itself ran the 5' RACE reads through MiXCR, one entry per CDR3 protein. The data show 470,000 or so distinct CDR3 sequences, with roughly 20% seen just once and roughly an eighth held by the top ten. The TCR originated in an adult woman who had mild COVID-19 (a few samples of this study predate the infection). Cell type and time point are not known. The gene calls are TRBV20-1 and TRBJ2-3; possible D gene TRBD2, 5 bases. Sequenced: PBMCs or a T cell subset sorted from them (not recorded which). CDR3 amino acids: CRLGRIGFTDTQYF. In nucleotides, the CDR3 is TGCCGCTTAGGGAGAATCGGATTCACAGATACGCAGTATTTT.